This TCR beta chain was obtained from a study of shared clonotypes between healthy human individuals. The authors' processing: Junction-only sequences without quality scores came from ImmunoSEQ, so filtering differed. The data were produced by immunoSEQ multiplex PCR, yet TCRdb's version contains in-frame clones alone and is incomplete. V, J and clone size derive from that table, while D and trimming were established from the DNA sequence. The table records roughly 890,000 clones, about 91% of them present only once. CD8 cells classed as naive were CD45RO-negative and positively selected for CCR7, excluding terminally differentiated effector memory CD45RA+ cells. Comment on this clone: This sample includes further DNA sequences coding for the same CDR3.

The sample was naive CD8+ T cells sorted from blood. The sequence came from a man aged 30 to 45 in good health.

The DNA for the CDR3 is TGTGCCAGCAGCTTGGGGGGTTACGAGCAGTACTTC. Translating gives CASSLGGYEQYF. The V call is TRBV5-5, the J call TRBJ2-7; D not certain. V was shortened by 0 bases and J by 4 bases, with 5 bases between the two germline ends. CDR1 SGHKS and CDR2 YYEKEE come from the germline V gene (reference sequence). The CDR3 spans 12 residues.